This T cell receptor (beta chain) was identified in a study of patients and donors after allogeneic stem cell transplantation (dated by TCRdb to the early 2020s). Library preparation used RT-PCR. TCRdb names NextSeq 550 as the instrument used. The public reads were run again by TCRdb, first through fastp at Q25 and then through MiXCR, and only productive beta chains were kept. Records with the same CDR3 protein are collapsed into one entry carrying the most frequent genes and DNA. This sample gives 800,000 to 1,000,000 distinct CDR3 sequences in total; approximately 19% of them show up just once. The top ten clones comprise 6% of the sample. This clonotype was counted only a few times. Its recognized antigen is unknown. One base away there is no much larger clone; base qualities are not given. V is pared back by 1 base and J by 7 bases, with 11 bases lying between the germline termini. CDR3 length: 13 amino acids, cysteine to phenylalanine. Only CDR3 DNA remains: 39 bases, in frame from the first base.

In this chain, TRBV12-3 or TRBV12-4 is recombined with TRBJ2-7; the best D guess is TRBD1, with 6 bases matching. The TCR comes from a human donor who was either an allogeneic HSCT recipient or a stem cell or donor lymphocyte infusion donor (not recorded which). It is not recorded whose cells these are; they may come from a transplant donor. Sequenced input: blood, either unsorted or a sorted T cell fraction (not recorded which). The nucleotide sequence reads as follows: TGTGCCAGCAGTTTAGGGGACAATTGGGAGCAGTACTTC. It translates as CASSLGDNWEQYF.